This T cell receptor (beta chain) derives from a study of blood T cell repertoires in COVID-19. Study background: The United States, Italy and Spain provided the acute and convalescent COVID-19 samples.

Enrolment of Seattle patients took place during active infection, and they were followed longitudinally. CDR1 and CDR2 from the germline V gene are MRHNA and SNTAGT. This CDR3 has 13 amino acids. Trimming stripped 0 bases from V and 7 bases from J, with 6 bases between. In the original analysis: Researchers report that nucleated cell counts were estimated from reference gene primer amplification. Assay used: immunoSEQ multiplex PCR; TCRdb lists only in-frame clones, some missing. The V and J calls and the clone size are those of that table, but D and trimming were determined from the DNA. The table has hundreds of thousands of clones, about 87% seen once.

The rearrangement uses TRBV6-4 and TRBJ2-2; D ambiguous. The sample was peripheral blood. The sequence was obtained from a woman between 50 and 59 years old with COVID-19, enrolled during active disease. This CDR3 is CASSDSGLGELFF. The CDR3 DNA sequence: TGTGCCAGCAGTGACTCGGGCCTCGGGGAGCTGTTTTTT.